These T cell receptor beta chains were read from a single sample in a study of circulating CD8 cells and anti-PD-1 response in melanoma. Each CDR3 protein gets one entry after TCRdb re-called the reads with MiXCR. The table lists 250 to 350 distinct CDR3 sequences, around 6.1% of them singletons. Sequenced material: CD8+ T cells from PBMCs, taken at baseline or after one month of anti-PD-1 therapy (not recorded which). Receptors originate from a human donor with melanoma. CDR3s include the opening cysteine and the closing phenylalanine or tryptophan.

v_call cdr3_length cdr3_aa
TRBV29-1 13 CSSREGIGTEAFF
TRBV19 12 CASKTGIAEAFF
TRBV18 15 CASSPGQGRTGELFF
TRBV11-2 16 CASSPGTSGPQETQYF
TRBV7-2 15 CASSQGDPEPDIQYF
TRBV28 18 CASRPEGLAGGLYNEQFF
TRBV29-1 14 CSVEAGGDTNEQFF
TRBV7-2 13 CASRRTGPVEAFF
TRBV19 12 CASDEMDQPQRF
TRBV4-1 15 CASSQQGDKAYEQYF
TRBV7-2 16 CASSERQGSTNEKLFF
TRBV6-1 13 CASSVDQLREQYF
TRBV12-3/TRBV12-4 12 CASRLVYNEQFF
TRBV19 12 CASRAGGAEAFF
TRBV7-2 15 CASSLELTGWVEQYF
TRBV20-1 17 CSASGDRKLNMNTEAFF
TRBV7-2 16 CASSARFGQGSSEQYF
TRBV7-3 14 CASSLIGPASEAFF
TRBV5-4 15 CASSRTGVSTDTQYF
TRBV19 12 CASETGTAEASF
TRBV5-5 15 CASSLEVSGTHEQYF
TRBV9 17 CASSPHQGLAASYEQYF
TRBV4-1 16 CASSQDKGTGYYEQYF
TRBV2 19 CASSVPLKLAGGPKYTQYF
TRBV27 16 CASSSFGQGRHQPQHF
TRBV7-3 15 CASRSTSGGLDTQYF
TRBV2 13 CASTELASETQYF
TRBV6-1 16 CASSEQGTGSTDTQYF
TRBV4-1 17 CASSQDAGLSSYNEQFF
TRBV7-3 17 CASSLKDGPRLNEKLFF
TRBV19 13 CASAFTTANEQFF
TRBV7-2 16 CASSPTGTYSTGELFF
TRBV25-1 16 CASSDHRDGSSYEQYF
TRBV29-1 18 CSVENLVDSQFPNYGYTF
TRBV27 16 CASSFEDTFNTGELFF
TRBV3-1 15 CASSPSGGLGYEQYF
TRBV27 14 CASSPSLGTGELFF
TRBV6-5 16 CASSYSGTPGANVLTF
TRBV19 15 CASRDSGLSSYEQYF
TRBV27 14 CASSPTVGSYEQYF
TRBV27 15 CASSDDSETNTEAFF